The clone carrying this TCR beta chain is a singleton in its sample. This record comes from a study of shared clonotypes between healthy human individuals. The CDR3 totals 15 residues. The data were produced by immunoSEQ multiplex PCR, yet TCRdb's version contains in-frame clones alone and is incomplete. The data contain 2 million to 3 million clones, 93% of them seen just once; the ten biggest clones take up more than 0.35%. The rearrangement links TRBV21-1 to TRBJ1-5. TRBV21-1 is a known pseudogene. Sequenced material: naive CD4+ T cells from PBMCs. Subset noted: CD45RA+ positively selected. This receptor was obtained from a man younger than 35 in good health. Some clones in this sample may be carry-over from other donors' samples. Here the CDR3 reads CASSKVGPGDQPQHF. The CDR3 DNA is TGTGCCAGCAGCAAAGTCGGGCCGGGAGATCAGCCCCAGCATTTT.